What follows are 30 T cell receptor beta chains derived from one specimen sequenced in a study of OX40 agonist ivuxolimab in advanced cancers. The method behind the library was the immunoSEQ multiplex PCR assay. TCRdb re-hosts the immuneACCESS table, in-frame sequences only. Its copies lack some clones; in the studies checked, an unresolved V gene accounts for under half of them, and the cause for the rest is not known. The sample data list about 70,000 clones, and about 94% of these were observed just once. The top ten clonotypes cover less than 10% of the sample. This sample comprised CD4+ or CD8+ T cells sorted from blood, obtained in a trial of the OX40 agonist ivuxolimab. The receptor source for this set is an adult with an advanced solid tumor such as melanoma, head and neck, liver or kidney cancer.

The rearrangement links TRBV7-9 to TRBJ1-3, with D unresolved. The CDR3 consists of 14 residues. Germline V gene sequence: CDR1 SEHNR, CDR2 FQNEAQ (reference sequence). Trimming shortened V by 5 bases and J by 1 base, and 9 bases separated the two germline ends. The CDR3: CASSPYRSGNTIYF. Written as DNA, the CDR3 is TGTGCCAGCAGCCCGTACCGGTCTGGAAACACCATATATTTT.

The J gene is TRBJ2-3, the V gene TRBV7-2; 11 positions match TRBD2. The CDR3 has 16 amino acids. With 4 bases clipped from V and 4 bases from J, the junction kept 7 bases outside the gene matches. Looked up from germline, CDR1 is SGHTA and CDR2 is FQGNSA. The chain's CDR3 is CASSSIAGGWADTQYF. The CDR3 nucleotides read TGTGCCAGCAGCTCTATAGCGGGGGGGTGGGCAGATACGCAGTATTTT.

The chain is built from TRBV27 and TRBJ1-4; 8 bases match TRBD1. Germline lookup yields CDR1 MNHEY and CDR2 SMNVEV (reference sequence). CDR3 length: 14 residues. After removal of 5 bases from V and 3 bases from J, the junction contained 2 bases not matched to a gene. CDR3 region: CASSRTGPNEKLFF. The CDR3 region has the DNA TGTGCCAGCAGTCGGACAGGGCCTAATGAAAAACTGTTTTTT.

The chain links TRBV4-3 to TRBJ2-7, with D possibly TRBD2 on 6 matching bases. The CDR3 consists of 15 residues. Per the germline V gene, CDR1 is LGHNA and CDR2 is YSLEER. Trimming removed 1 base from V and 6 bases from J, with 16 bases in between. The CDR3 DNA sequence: TGCGCCAGCAGCCAAGCCGGGGGACCGACACGCGAGCAGTACTTC. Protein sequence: CASSQAGGPTREQYF.

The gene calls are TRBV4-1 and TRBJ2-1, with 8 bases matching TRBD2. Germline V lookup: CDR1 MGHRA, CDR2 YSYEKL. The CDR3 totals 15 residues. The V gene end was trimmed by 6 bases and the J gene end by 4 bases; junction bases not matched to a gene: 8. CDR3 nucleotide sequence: TGCGCCAGCAGTCCAGTGGGACTAGAATACAATGAGCAGTTCTTC. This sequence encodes CASSPVGLEYNEQFF.

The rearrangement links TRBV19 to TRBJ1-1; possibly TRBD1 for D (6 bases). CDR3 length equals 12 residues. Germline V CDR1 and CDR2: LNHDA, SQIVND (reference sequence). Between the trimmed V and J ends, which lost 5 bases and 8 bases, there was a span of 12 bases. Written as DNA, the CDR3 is TGTGCCAGTAGTCGGGGGCGGGTGGAAGCTTTCTTT. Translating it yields CASSRGRVEAFF.

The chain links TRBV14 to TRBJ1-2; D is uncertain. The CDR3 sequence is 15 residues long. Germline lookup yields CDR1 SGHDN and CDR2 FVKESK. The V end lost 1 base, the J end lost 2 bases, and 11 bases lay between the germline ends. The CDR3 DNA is TGTGCCAGCAGCCAAGGCTACAATCCAAACTATGGCTACACCTTC. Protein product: CASSQGYNPNYGYTF.

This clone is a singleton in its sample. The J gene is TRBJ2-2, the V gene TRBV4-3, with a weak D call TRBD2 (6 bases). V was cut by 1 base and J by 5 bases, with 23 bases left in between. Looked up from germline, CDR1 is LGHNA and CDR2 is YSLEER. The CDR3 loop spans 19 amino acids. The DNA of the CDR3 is TGCGCCAGCAGCCAAGTTATTGCTAGCGCGTCCCCGGGGACCGGGGAGCTGTTTTTT. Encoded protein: CASSQVIASASPGTGELFF.

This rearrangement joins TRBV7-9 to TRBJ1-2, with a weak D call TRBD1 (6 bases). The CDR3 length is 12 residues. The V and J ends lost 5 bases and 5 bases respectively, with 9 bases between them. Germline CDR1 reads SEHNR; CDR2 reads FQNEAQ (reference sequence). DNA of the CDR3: TGTGCCAGCAGCCAGGGGACGTATGGCTACACCTTC. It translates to CASSQGTYGYTF.

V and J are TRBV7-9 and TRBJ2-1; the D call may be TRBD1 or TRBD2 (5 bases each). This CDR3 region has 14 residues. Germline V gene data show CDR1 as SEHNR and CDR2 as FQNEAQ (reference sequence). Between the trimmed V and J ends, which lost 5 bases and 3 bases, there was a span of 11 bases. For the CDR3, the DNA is TGTGCCAGCAGCCCGGGACCGAACTACAATGAGCAGTTCTTC. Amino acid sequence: CASSPGPNYNEQFF.

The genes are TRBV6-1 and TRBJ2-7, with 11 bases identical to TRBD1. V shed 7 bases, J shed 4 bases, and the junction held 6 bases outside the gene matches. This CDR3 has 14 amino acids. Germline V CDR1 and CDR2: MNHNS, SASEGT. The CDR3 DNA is TGTGCCAGCATCCGGACAGGGGGCTCTTACGAGCAGTACTTC. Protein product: CASIRTGGSYEQYF.

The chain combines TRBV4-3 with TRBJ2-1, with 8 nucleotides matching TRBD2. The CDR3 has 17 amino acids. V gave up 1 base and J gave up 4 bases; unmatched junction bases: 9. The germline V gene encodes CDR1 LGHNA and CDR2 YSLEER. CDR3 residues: CASSQASAGGKYNEQFF. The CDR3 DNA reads TGCGCCAGCAGCCAAGCGAGTGCGGGGGGCAAATACAATGAGCAGTTCTTC.

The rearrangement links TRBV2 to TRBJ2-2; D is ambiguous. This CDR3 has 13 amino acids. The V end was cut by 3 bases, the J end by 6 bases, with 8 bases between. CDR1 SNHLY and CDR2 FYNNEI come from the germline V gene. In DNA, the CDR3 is TGTGCCAGCAGTGAGAGTCTAGCCGGGGAGCTGTTTTTT. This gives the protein CASSESLAGELFF.

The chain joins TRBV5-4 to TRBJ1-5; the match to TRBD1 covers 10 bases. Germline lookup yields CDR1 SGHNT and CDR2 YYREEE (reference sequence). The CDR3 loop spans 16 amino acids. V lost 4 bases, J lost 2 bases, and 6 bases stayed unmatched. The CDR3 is CASSRTGTGGNQPQHF. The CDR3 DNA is TGTGCCAGCAGCCGAACCGGGACAGGGGGCAATCAGCCCCAGCATTTT. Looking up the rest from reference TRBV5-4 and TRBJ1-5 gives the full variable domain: ETGVTQSPTHLIKTRGQQVTLRCSSQSGHNTVSWYQQALGQGPQFIFQYYREEENGRGNFPPRFSGLQFPNYSSELNVNALELDDSALYLCASSRTGTGGNQPQHFGDGTRLSIL.

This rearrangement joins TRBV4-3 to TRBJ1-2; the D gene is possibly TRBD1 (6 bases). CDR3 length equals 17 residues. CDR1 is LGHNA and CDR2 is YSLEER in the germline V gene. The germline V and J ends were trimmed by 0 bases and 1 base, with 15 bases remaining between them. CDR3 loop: CASSQDKAGAFNYGYTF. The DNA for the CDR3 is TGCGCCAGCAGCCAAGATAAGGCAGGGGCATTTAACTATGGCTACACCTTC.

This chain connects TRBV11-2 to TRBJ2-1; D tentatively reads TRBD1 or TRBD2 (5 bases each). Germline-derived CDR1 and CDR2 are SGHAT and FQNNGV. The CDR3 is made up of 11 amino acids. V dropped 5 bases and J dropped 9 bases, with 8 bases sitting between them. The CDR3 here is CASSGGSEQFF. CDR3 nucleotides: TGTGCCAGCAGCGGGGGAAGTGAGCAGTTCTTC. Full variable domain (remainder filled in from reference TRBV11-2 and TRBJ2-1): EAGVAQSPRYKIIEKRQSVAFWCNPISGHATLYWYQQILGQGPKLLIQFQNNGVVDDSQLPKDRFSAERLKGVDSTLKIQPAKLEDSAVYLCASSGGSEQFFGPGTRLTVL.

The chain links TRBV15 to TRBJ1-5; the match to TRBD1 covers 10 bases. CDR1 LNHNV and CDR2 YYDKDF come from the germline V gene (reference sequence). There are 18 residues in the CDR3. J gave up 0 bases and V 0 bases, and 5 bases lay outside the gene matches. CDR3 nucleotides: TGTGCCACCAGCAGAGAGGGGGGACAGGGGTATAGCAATCAGCCCCAGCATTTT. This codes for CATSREGGQGYSNQPQHF.

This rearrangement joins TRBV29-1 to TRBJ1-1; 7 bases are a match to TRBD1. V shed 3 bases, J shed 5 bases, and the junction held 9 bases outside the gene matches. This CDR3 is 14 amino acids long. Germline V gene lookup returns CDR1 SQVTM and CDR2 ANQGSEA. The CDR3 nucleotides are TGCAGCGTTGATTTGTCAGGGGGTGGGACTGAAGCTTTCTTT. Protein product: CSVDLSGGGTEAFF.

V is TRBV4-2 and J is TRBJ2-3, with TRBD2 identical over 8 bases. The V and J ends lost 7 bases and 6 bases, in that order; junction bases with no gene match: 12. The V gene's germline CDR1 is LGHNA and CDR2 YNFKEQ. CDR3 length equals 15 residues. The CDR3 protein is CASNRVSGALDTQYF. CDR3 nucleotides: TGTGCCAGCAACCGGGTTAGCGGGGCCTTGGATACGCAGTATTTT.

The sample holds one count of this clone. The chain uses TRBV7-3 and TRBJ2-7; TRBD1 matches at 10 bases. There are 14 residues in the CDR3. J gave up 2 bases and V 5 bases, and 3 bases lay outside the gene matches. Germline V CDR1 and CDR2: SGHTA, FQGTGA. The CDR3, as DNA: TGTGCCAGCAGCATCGGACAGGGGGCCTACGAGCAGTACTTC. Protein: CASSIGQGAYEQYF.

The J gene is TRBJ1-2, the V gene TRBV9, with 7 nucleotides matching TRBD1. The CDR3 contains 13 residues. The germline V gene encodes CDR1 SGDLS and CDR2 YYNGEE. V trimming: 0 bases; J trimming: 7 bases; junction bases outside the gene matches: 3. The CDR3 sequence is CASSVAQGGGYTF. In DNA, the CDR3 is TGTGCCAGCAGCGTAGCTCAGGGGGGTGGCTACACCTTC.

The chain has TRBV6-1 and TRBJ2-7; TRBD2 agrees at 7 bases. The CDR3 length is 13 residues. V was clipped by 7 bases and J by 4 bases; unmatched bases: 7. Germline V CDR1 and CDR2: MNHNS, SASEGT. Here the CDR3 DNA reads TGTGCCAGCACCCCCGGGCGGGGGTACGAGCAGTACTTC. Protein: CASTPGRGYEQYF.

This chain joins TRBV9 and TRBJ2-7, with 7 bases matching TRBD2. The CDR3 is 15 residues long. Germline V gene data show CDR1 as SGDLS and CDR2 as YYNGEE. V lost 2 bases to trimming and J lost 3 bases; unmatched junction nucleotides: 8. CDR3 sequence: CASSVFGDYHYEQYF. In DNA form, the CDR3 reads TGTGCCAGCAGCGTGTTTGGGGACTATCACTACGAGCAGTACTTC. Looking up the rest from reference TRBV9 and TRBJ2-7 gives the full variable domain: DSGVTQTPKHLITATGQRVTLRCSPRSGDLSVYWYQQSLDQGLQFLIQYYNGEERAKGNILERFSAQQFPDLHSELNLSSLELGDSALYFCASSVFGDYHYEQYFGPGTRLTVT.

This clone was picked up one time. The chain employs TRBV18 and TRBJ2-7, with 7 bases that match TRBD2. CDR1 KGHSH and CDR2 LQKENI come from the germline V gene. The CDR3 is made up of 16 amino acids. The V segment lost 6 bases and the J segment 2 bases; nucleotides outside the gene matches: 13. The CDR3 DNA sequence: TGTGCCAGCTCGCCCGAAAGGGACTACCTGCCCTACGAGCAGTACTTC. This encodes CASSPERDYLPYEQYF. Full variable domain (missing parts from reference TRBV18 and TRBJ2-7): NAGVMQNPRHLVRRRGQEARLRCSPMKGHSHVYWYRQLPEEGLKFMVYLQKENIIDESGMPKERFSAEFPKEGPSILRIQQVVRGDSAAYFCASSPERDYLPYEQYFGPGTRLTVT.

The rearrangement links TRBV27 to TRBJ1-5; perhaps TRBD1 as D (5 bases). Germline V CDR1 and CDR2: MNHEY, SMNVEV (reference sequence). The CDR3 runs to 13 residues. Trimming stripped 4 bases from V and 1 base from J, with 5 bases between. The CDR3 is CASSWGSNQPQHF. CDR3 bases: TGTGCCAGCAGTTGGGGCAGCAATCAGCCCCAGCATTTT.

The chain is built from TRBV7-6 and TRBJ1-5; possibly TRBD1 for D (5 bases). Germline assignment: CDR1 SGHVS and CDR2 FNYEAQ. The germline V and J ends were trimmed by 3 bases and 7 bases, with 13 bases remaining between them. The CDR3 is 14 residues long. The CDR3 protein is CASSFEPGKQPQHF. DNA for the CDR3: TGTGCCAGCAGCTTTGAACCAGGGAAACAGCCCCAGCATTTT.

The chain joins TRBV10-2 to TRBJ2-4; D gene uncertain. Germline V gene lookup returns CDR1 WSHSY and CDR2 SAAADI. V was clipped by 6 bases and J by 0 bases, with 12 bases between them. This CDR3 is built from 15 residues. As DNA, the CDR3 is TGCGCCAGCAGCGGCTTCGGGTTAGCCAAAAACATTCAGTACTTC. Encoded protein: CASSGFGLAKNIQYF.

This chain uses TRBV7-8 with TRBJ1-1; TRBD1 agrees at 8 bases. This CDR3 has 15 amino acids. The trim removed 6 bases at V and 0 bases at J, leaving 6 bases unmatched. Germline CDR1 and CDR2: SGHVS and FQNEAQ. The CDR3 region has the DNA TGTGCCAGCAGAACACCAGGGGGCTTGAACACTGAAGCTTTCTTT. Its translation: CASRTPGGLNTEAFF.

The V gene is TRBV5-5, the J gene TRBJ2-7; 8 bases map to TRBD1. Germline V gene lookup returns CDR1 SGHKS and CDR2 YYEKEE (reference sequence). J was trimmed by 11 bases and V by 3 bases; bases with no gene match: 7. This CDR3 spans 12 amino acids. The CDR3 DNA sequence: TGTGCCAGCAGCTCCGCCTCGGGACAGGAGTACTTC. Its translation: CASSSASGQEYF.

The DNA for the CDR3 is TGTGCCAGCAGCTGGGACAGGGGTGAGGGAGAGACCCAGTACTTC. This codes for CASSWDRGEGETQYF. The chain recombines TRBV5-4 with TRBJ2-5; 10 bases map to TRBD1. The CDR3 sequence is 15 residues long. Per germline, CDR1 SGHNT and CDR2 YYREEE (reference sequence). The J segment lost 4 bases and the V segment lost 3 bases, leaving 6 bases of the junction unmatched. Together with reference TRBV5-4 and TRBJ2-5, the CDR3 gives the full variable domain: ETGVTQSPTHLIKTRGQQVTLRCSSQSGHNTVSWYQQALGQGPQFIFQYYREEENGRGNFPPRFSGLQFPNYSSELNVNALELDDSALYLCASSWDRGEGETQYFGPGTRLLVL.